Presented here are 27 T cell receptor beta chains from one specimen sequenced in a study of CD8 T cells in ankylosing spondylitis. Study outcomes and limitations: One TCR beta motif, made up of under ten highly homologous variants, appeared characteristic of ankylosing spondylitis blood.

Antigens for these TCRs are unknown. TCRdb redid the calling of the 5' RACE reads with MiXCR, one entry per CDR3 protein. Of hundreds of thousands of distinct CDR3 sequences in the sample, approximately 26% were seen once. The sample was blood, either unsorted or a sorted T cell fraction (not recorded which). These receptors were obtained from a male donor with ankylosing spondylitis.

Only a few counts were recorded for this clonotype. The gene calls are TRBV7-9 and TRBJ1-1; 10 nucleotides line up with TRBD1. Germline lookup yields CDR1 SEHNR and CDR2 FQNEAQ (reference sequence). The CDR3 consists of 15 residues. Trimming at V came to 5 bases and at J to 4 bases, leaving 7 bases not matched to a gene. The CDR3 loop reads CASSPRQGAATEAFF. The CDR3, as DNA: TGTGCCAGCAGCCCCCGACAGGGGGCGGCCACTGAAGCTTTCTTT.

The V and J genes are TRBV10-2 and TRBJ2-6, with a weak D call TRBD1 (5 bases). Trimming took 4 bases from V and 2 from J, leaving 6 bases between them. Germline CDR1 WSHSY, CDR2 SAAADI. The CDR3 length is 14 residues. The CDR3 DNA follows: TGCGCCAGCAGTGCCAGGGCTGGGGCCAACGTCCTGACTTTC. It translates to CASSARAGANVLTF.

This chain joins TRBV12-3 or TRBV12-4 and TRBJ2-5; 7 positions agree with TRBD1. The ends lost 7 bases at V and 2 bases at J; junction bases unmatched: 4. The CDR3 sequence is 13 residues long. The CDR3 protein is CASNRDRQETQYF. CDR3 nucleotide sequence: TGTGCCAGCAATCGGGACAGACAAGAGACCCAGTACTTC.

This chain connects TRBV14 to TRBJ2-1, with D perhaps TRBD1 or TRBD2 (5 bases each). The CDR3 spans 13 residues. Trimming cost V 0 bases and J 10 bases, with 10 bases left between them. Germline CDR1 and CDR2: SGHDN and FVKESK. The CDR3 region has the DNA TGTGCCAGCAGCCAAGATGAGGGGATCGAGCAGTTCTTC. It is translated as CASSQDEGIEQFF.

V and J are TRBV5-1 and TRBJ2-7; TRBD1 is a possible D gene (7 bases). CDR1 and CDR2 from the germline V gene are SGHRS and YFSETQ. CDR3 length equals 14 residues. Trimming stripped 3 bases from V and 3 bases from J, with 13 bases between. This chain's CDR3 is CASSSGGTDYEQYF. DNA of the CDR3: TGCGCCAGCAGCTCCGGAGGGACAGACTACGAGCAGTACTTC.

The chain recombines TRBV2 with TRBJ1-1; 8 bases fit TRBD1. Germline V lookup: CDR1 SNHLY, CDR2 FYNNEI. Losses at the gene ends were 5 bases for V and 8 bases for J; bases not matched to a gene: 10. The CDR3 spans 14 residues. DNA of the CDR3: TGTGCCAGCAGTCAGATAGACCGGGACAGGGAAGCTTTCTTT. Translated: CASSQIDRDREAFF.

This clonotype was picked up a small number of times. V is TRBV5-1 and J is TRBJ2-7, with 13 nucleotides matching TRBD2. The CDR3 runs to 16 residues. Germline V gene lookup returns CDR1 SGHRS and CDR2 YFSETQ. The trim removed 3 bases at V and 7 bases at J, leaving 10 bases unmatched. The CDR3 reads CASSSGLAGVRSEQYF. The CDR3 coding sequence is TGCGCCAGCAGCTCCGGACTAGCGGGAGTACGATCGGAGCAGTACTTC.

V gene TRBV12-3 or TRBV12-4 combines with J gene TRBJ1-2, with a possible D match to TRBD1 (6 bases). The CDR3 spans 14 residues. Trimming cost V 5 bases and J 8 bases, with 18 bases left between them. CDR3 residues: CASSTRDTSLGYTF. The CDR3 DNA reads as TGTGCCAGCAGTACCCGGGACACCAGCCTAGGCTACACCTTC.

The rearrangement links TRBV7-2 to TRBJ1-5; D unclear. Per germline, CDR1 SGHTA and CDR2 FQGNSA. Between the trimmed V and J ends, which lost 1 base and 3 bases, there was a span of 10 bases. The CDR3 contains 15 residues. The CDR3 reads CASSLVIDNNQPQHF. The CDR3 region has the DNA TGTGCCAGCAGCTTAGTCATCGACAACAATCAGCCCCAGCATTTT.

In this sample, this clonotype turned up a few times. The chain recombines TRBV5-1 with TRBJ2-3; D is possibly TRBD2 (5 bases). Germline V CDR1 and CDR2: SGHRS, YFSETQ. V lost 4 bases, J lost 5 bases, and 8 bases lay in between. CDR3 size: 12 residues. The CDR3 DNA follows: TGCGCCAGCAGCGACGGGGTAGATACGCAGTATTTT. Encoded protein: CASSDGVDTQYF. Combining the CDR3 with reference TRBV5-1 and TRBJ2-3 gives the whole variable domain KAGVTQTPRYLIKTRGQQVTLSCSPISGHRSVSWYQQTPGQGLQFLFEYFSETQRNKGNFPGRFSGRQFSNSRSEMNVSTLELGDSALYLCASSDGVDTQYFGPGTRLTVL.

This clonotype appeared once. The rearrangement joins TRBV25-1 to TRBJ2-5, with 11 positions matching TRBD2. There are 16 residues in the CDR3. Germline V gene sequence: CDR1 MGHDK, CDR2 SYGVNS. V shed 2 bases, J shed 7 bases, and the junction held 9 bases outside the gene matches. CDR3 sequence (DNA): TGTGCCAGCAGTGAACTAGCGGGAGGCGTGGCGGGGACCCAGTACTTC. This encodes CASSELAGGVAGTQYF.

This clonotype was counted once. CDR3: CASSPRLANYGYTF. In DNA form, the CDR3 reads TGTGCCAGCTCACCTCGACTCGCTAACTATGGCTACACCTTC. This rearrangement joins TRBV18 to TRBJ1-2; D remains ambiguous. V was clipped by 3 bases and J by 0 bases, with 8 bases between them. This CDR3 is built from 14 residues. Looked up from germline, CDR1 is KGHSH and CDR2 is LQKENI.

This CDR3 reads CASSDMFLSQFF. For the CDR3, the DNA is TGTGCCAGCAGCGATATGTTCCTGAGCCAGTTCTTC. The chain is built from TRBV7-9 and TRBJ2-1; the D is unclear. CDR1 and CDR2 (germline): SEHNR, FQNEAQ (reference sequence). Trimming removed 5 bases from V and 13 bases from J, with 15 bases in between. The CDR3 runs 12 residues. Looking up the rest from reference TRBV7-9 and TRBJ2-1 gives the full variable domain: DTGVSQNPRHKITKRGQNVTFRCDPISEHNRLYWYRQTLGQGPEFLTYFQNEAQLEKSRLLSDRFSAERPKGSFSTLEIQRTEQGDSAMYLCASSDMFLSQFFGPGTRLTVL.

J is TRBJ2-7 and V is TRBV7-2; 14 bases line up with TRBD2. CDR1 is SGHTA and CDR2 is FQGNSA in the germline V gene. Unmatched junction bases numbered 2, after V lost 6 bases and J lost 4 bases. This CDR3 contains 14 residues. The CDR3 spells CASSRTSGRYEQYF. The DNA for the CDR3 is TGTGCCAGCAGTCGGACTAGCGGGAGGTACGAGCAGTACTTC.

The sample holds a few counts of this clonotype. The CDR3 nucleotides are TGTGCCAGCAACGCGCTTATGAACACTGAAGCTTTCTTT. It encodes CASNALMNTEAFF. The chain combines TRBV12-3 or TRBV12-4 with TRBJ1-1; no firm D call. V dropped 7 bases and J dropped 0 bases, with 9 bases sitting between them. This CDR3 comprises 13 residues.

V is TRBV15 and J is TRBJ1-2, with 8 nucleotides matching TRBD1. This CDR3 region has 13 residues. Germline V gene lookup returns CDR1 LNHNV and CDR2 YYDKDF (reference sequence). V shed 8 bases, J shed 5 bases, and the junction held 7 bases outside the gene matches. The CDR3 loop is CATRQQGEYGYTF. The CDR3 DNA sequence: TGTGCCACCCGTCAACAGGGGGAATATGGCTACACCTTC.

This rearrangement joins TRBV20-1 to TRBJ2-5, with D possibly called TRBD1 or TRBD2 (5 bases each). CDR1 and CDR2 from the germline V gene are DFQATT and SNEGSKA (reference sequence). This CDR3 has 12 residues. The V end lost 3 bases, the J end lost 5 bases, and 10 bases lay between the germline ends. Here the CDR3 reads CSASRESETQYF. The CDR3, as DNA: TGCAGTGCTAGCAGGGAGTCGGAGACCCAGTACTTC.

Ten or more counts support this clonotype. This rearrangement joins TRBV10-3 to TRBJ2-1, with D maybe TRBD2 (5 bases). This CDR3 spans 15 amino acids. Germline-derived CDR1 and CDR2 are ENHRY and SYGVKD. V gave up 8 bases and J gave up 3 bases, with 17 bases separating them. The CDR3, as DNA: TGTGCCATCCTCGGCGGAGGAGCTGGCTACAATGAGCAGTTCTTC. Amino acids: CAILGGGAGYNEQFF.

This clonotype appeared many times. The chain carries TRBV29-1 and TRBJ2-7, with 13 bases fitting TRBD2. CDR1 and CDR2 (germline): SQVTM, ANQGSEA. J lost 6 bases, V lost 4 bases, and 3 bases had no gene match. The CDR3 consists of 13 residues. This CDR3 is CSVAGTSGIEQYF. CDR3 sequence (DNA): TGCAGCGTTGCTGGGACTAGCGGGATCGAGCAGTACTTC.

This clonotype is a singleton in its sample. The chain joins TRBV27 to TRBJ1-4, with 8 bases fitting TRBD1. Looked up from germline, CDR1 is MNHEY and CDR2 is SMNVEV (reference sequence). The CDR3 has 17 amino acids. V lost 5 bases, J lost 0 bases, and 8 bases stayed unmatched. The CDR3 nucleotides are TGTGCCAGCAGTCCACGGACAGGGATGACAACTAATGAAAAACTGTTTTTT. It specifies CASSPRTGMTTNEKLFF.

V is TRBV12-3 or TRBV12-4 and J is TRBJ1-4, with TRBD1 matching 7 bases. CDR3 length: 15 amino acids. V shed 6 bases, J shed 1 base, and the junction held 5 bases outside the gene matches. CDR3 coding DNA: TGTGCCAGCAGGCCTGGGACAGTAACTAATGAAAAACTGTTTTTT. Protein sequence: CASRPGTVTNEKLFF.

This clonotype was picked up many times. The CDR3 DNA is TGTGCCAGCAGGCCAGGGACTAGCGGGATTACAGATACGCAGTATTTT. Protein: CASRPGTSGITDTQYF. The rearrangement links TRBV12-3 or TRBV12-4 to TRBJ2-3; 13 bases map to TRBD2. V was pared by 6 bases and J by 3 bases, with 6 bases of the junction left unmatched. The CDR3 consists of 16 residues.

V is TRBV20-1 and J is TRBJ1-3; no definite D call. Trimming left V 6 bases short and J 4 bases short, with 13 bases between. Germline V gene lookup returns CDR1 DFQATT and CDR2 SNEGSKA (reference sequence). CDR3 size: 13 residues. The DNA of the CDR3 is TGCAGTGCGGAGAGAGTAGGGGGAAACACCATATATTTT. Protein: CSAERVGGNTIYF.

This clonotype was recorded a few times. V gene TRBV12-3 or TRBV12-4 combines with J gene TRBJ2-6, with D hard to call. V lost 6 bases and J lost 0, with 9 bases in between. CDR3 size: 15 residues. In nucleotides, the CDR3 is TGTGCCAGCAGCCCAACCGTCTCTGGGGCCAACGTCCTGACTTTC. Translated, it gives CASSPTVSGANVLTF.

This clonotype has just a few counts. The V call is TRBV7-9, the J call TRBJ2-3; 7 nucleotides align to TRBD2. J gave up 4 bases and V 5 bases, and 9 bases lay outside the gene matches. From germline, CDR1 is SEHNR and CDR2 FQNEAQ (reference sequence). This CDR3 spans 15 amino acids. CDR3 residues: CASSTGGSGPDTQYF. CDR3 bases: TGTGCCAGCAGCACGGGGGGATCGGGACCAGATACGCAGTATTTT.

CDR3 nucleotide sequence: TGCAGTGCTAGAGATGTCCGGTCGGGCCTAGTAGTCGACACCGGGGAGCTGTTTTTT. Translated, it gives CSARDVRSGLVVDTGELFF. The V gene is TRBV20-1, the J gene TRBJ2-2; D is unresolved. CDR1 DFQATT and CDR2 SNEGSKA come from the germline V gene (reference sequence). V dropped 0 bases and J dropped 3 bases, with 23 bases sitting between them. The CDR3 is 19 amino acids.

Remarks on this clonotype: This is likely a read error, given that the CDR3 carries no conserved phenylalanine or tryptophan at its end. The chain carries TRBV5-1 and TRBJ2-5, with 7 bases identical to TRBD1. Trimming took 4 bases from V and 2 from J; bases not matched to a gene: 5. Per the germline V gene, CDR1 is SGHRS and CDR2 is YFSETQ. This CDR3 region has 14 residues. DNA of the CDR3: TGCGCCAGCAGCCCGGGACAGCCACAAGAGACCCAGTACTAC. Protein product: CASSPGQPQETQYY.